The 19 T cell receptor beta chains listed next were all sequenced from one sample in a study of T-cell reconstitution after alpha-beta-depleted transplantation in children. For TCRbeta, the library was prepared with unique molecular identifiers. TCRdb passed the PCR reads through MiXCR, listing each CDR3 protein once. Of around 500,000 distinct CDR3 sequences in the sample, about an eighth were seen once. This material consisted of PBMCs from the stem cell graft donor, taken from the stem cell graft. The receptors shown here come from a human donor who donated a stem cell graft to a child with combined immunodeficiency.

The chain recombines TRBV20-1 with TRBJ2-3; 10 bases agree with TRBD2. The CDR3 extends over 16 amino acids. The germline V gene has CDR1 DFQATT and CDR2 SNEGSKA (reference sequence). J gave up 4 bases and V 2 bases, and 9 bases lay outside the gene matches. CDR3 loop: CSARNYVAGGADTQYF. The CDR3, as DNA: TGCAGTGCTAGAAACTACGTAGCGGGGGGTGCAGATACGCAGTATTTT.

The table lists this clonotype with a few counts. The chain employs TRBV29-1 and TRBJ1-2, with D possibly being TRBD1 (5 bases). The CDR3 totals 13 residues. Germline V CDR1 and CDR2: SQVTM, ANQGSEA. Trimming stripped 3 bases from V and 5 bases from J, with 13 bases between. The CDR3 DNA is TGCAGCGTTGACTCGACAGCGGATTATGGCTACACCTTC. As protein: CSVDSTADYGYTF. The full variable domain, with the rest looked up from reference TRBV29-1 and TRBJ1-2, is SAVISQKPSRDICQRGTSLTIQCQVDSQVTMMFWYRQQPGQSLTLIATANQGSEATYESGFVIDKFPISRPNLTFSTLTVSNMSPEDSSIYLCSVDSTADYGYTFGSGTRLTVV.

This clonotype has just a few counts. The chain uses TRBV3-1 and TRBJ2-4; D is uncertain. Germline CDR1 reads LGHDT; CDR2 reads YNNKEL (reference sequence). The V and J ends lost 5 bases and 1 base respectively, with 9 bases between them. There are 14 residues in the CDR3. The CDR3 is CASSKGWAKNIQYF. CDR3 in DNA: TGTGCCAGCAGCAAGGGTTGGGCCAAAAACATTCAGTACTTC.

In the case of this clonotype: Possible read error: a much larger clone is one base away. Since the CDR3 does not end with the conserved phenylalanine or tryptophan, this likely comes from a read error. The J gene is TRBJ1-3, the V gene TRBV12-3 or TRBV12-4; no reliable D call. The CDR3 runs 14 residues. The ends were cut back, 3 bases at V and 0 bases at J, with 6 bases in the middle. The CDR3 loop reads CASSLELSGNTIYY. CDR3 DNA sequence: TGTGCCAGCAGTTTGGAGCTCTCTGGAAACACCATATATTAT.

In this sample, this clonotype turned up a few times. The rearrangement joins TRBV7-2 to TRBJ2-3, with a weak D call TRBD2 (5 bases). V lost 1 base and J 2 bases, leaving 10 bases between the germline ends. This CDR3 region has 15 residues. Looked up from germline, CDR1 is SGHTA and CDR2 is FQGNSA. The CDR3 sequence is CASSLVGLLTDTQYF. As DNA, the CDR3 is TGTGCCAGCAGCTTAGTTGGACTTCTCACAGATACGCAGTATTTT.

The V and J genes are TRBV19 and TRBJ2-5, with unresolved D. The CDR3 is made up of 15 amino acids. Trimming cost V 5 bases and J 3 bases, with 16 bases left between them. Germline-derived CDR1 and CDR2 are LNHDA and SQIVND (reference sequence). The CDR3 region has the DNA TGTGCCAGTAGTCACCTACCGGGCAAGAAAGAGACCCAGTACTTC. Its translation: CASSHLPGKKETQYF.

The CDR3 region is CASSLTLLAGGHNEQFF. The CDR3 coding sequence is TGTGCCAGCAGCTTAACCCTACTAGCGGGAGGCCACAATGAGCAGTTCTTC. The rearrangement uses TRBV7-3 and TRBJ2-1, with 12 bases aligning to TRBD2. J gave up 5 bases and V 0 bases, and 5 bases lay outside the gene matches. Looked up from germline, CDR1 is SGHTA and CDR2 is FQGTGA. This CDR3 is built from 17 residues. The variable domain in full, completed from reference TRBV7-3 and TRBJ2-1, reads GAGVSQTPSNKVTEKGKYVELRCDPISGHTALYWYRQSLGQGPEFLIYFQGTGAADDSGLPNDRFFAVRPEGSVSTLKIQRTERGDSAVYLCASSLTLLAGGHNEQFFGPGTRLTVL.

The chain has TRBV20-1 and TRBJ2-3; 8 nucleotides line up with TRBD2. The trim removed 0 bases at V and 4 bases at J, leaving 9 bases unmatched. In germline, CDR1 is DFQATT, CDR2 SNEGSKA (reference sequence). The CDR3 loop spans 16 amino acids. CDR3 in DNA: TGCAGTGCTAGAGAGAGATACGGGGGGGCCCCAGATACGCAGTATTTT. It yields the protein CSARERYGGAPDTQYF.

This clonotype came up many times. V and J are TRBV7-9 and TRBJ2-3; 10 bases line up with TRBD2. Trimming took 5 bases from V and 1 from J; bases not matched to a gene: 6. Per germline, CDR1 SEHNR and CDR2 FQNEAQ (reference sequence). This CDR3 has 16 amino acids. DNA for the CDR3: TGTGCCAGCAGCCCCCTCAGCGGGGGGGGCACAGATACGCAGTATTTT. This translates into CASSPLSGGGTDTQYF.

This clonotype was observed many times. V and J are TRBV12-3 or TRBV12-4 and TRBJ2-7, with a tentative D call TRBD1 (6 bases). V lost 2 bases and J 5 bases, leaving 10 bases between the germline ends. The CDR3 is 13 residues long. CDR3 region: CASSLTGSNEQYF. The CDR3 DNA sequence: TGTGCCAGCAGTTTAACAGGGAGCAACGAGCAGTACTTC.

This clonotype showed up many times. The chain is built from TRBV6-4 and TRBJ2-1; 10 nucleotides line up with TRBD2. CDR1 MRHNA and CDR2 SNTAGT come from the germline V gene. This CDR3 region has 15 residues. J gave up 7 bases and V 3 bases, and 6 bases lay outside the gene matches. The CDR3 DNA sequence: TGTGCCAGCAGTGAAGCGGGGGGGCAAGCAAATGAGCAGTTCTTC. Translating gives CASSEAGGQANEQFF.

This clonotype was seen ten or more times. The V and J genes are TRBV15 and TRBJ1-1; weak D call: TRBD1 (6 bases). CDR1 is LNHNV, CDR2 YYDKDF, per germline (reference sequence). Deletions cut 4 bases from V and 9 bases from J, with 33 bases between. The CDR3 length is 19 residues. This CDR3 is CATSKRNSGTKNYGGKAFF. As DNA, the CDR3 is TGTGCCACCAGCAAGCGTAACTCCGGGACAAAGAATTATGGAGGGAAAGCTTTCTTT. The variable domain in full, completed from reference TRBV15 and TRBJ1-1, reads DAMVIQNPRYQVTQFGKPVTLSCSQTLNHNVMYWYQQKSSQAPKLLFHYYDKDFNNEADTPDNFQSRRPNTSFCFLDIRSPGLGDTAMYLCATSKRNSGTKNYGGKAFFGQGTRLTVV.

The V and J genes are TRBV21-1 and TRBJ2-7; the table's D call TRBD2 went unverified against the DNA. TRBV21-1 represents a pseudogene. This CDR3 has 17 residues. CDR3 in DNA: TGTGCCCCTCACGGGCTAGCGGGAGGGCCCCGAGGGTACGAGCAGTACTTC. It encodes CAPHGLAGGPRGYEQYF.

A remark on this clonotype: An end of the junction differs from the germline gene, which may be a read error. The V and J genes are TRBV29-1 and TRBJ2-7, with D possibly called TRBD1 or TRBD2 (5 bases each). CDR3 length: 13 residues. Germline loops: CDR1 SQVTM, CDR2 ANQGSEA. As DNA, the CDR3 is TGCAGCGCTGAAATCCAGGGCGGGTACGAGCAGTACTTC. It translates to CSAEIQGGYEQYF.

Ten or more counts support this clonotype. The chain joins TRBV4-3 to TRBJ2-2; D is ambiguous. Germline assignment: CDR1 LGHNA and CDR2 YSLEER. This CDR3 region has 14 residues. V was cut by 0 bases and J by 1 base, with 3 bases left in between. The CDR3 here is CASSQDRNTGELFF. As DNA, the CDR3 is TGCGCCAGCAGCCAAGACAGGAACACCGGGGAGCTGTTTTTT.

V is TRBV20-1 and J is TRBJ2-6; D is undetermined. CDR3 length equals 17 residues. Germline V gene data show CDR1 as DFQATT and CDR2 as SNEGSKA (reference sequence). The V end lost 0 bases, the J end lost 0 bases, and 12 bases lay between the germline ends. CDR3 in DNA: TGCAGTGCTAGAGATTGGGCTGCCAGCTCTGGGGCCAACGTCCTGACTTTC. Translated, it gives CSARDWAASSGANVLTF.

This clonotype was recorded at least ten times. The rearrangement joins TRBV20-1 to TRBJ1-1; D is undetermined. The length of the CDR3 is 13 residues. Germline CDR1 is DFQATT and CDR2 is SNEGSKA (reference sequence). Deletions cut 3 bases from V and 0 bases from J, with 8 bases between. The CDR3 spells CSASWALNTEAFF. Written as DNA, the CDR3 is TGCAGTGCTAGCTGGGCGTTGAACACTGAAGCTTTCTTT.

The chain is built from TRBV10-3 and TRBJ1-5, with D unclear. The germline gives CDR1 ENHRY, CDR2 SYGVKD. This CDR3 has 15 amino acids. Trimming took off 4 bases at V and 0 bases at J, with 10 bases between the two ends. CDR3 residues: CAISASVLSNQPQHF. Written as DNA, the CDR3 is TGTGCCATCAGTGCTTCGGTACTTAGCAATCAGCCCCAGCATTTT.

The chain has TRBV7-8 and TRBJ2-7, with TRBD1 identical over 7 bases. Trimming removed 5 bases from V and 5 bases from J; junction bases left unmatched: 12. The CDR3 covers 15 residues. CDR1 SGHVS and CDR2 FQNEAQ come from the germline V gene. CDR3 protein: CASSPIRQGQDEQYF. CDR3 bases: TGTGCCAGCAGCCCTATAAGACAGGGCCAGGACGAGCAGTACTTC.